These 14 T cell receptor beta chains originate from one sample sequenced in a study of technical replicates of blood from four donors. Method: immunoSEQ multiplex PCR; TCRdb's copy keeps in-frame clones and lacks some. Of 55,000 to 80,000 clones listed, 93% are singletons. The sample consisted of T cells isolated from PBMCs. The receptors originated from a human donor in good health.

V gene TRBV19 combines with J gene TRBJ2-3; possibly TRBD2 for D (6 bases). This CDR3 region has 13 residues. Trimming removed 6 bases from V and 4 bases from J, with 11 bases in between. Germline V lookup: CDR1 LNHDA, CDR2 SQIVND (reference sequence). CDR3 amino acids: CASRRGGADTQYF. For the CDR3, the DNA is TGTGCCAGTAGAAGGGGCGGGGCAGATACGCAGTATTTT.

This clone appeared once. The chain joins TRBV28 to TRBJ2-1; 11 bases match TRBD1. This CDR3 contains 15 residues. V lost 8 bases and J lost 5; bases outside the gene matches: 8. Germline CDR1 MDHEN, CDR2 SYDVKM. The CDR3 DNA reads as TGTGCCAGCCGAACCGGGACAGGGGGAAACAATGAGCAGTTCTTC. The encoded protein is CASRTGTGGNNEQFF.

The chain uses TRBV7-6 and TRBJ2-2, with TRBD2 identical over 8 bases. CDR3 size: 16 residues. J was trimmed by 3 bases and V by 5 bases; bases with no gene match: 8. The germline CDR1 and CDR2 sequences are SGHVS and FNYEAQ. Written as DNA, the CDR3 is TGTGCCAGCAGCCCCCCCGGCGGGGGGCACACCGGGGAGCTGTTTTTT. Encoded protein: CASSPPGGGHTGELFF.

This sequence joins TRBV2 and TRBJ1-5; the match to TRBD1 covers 7 bases. The CDR3 spans 14 residues. The germline CDR1 and CDR2 sequences are SNHLY and FYNNEI. V lost 3 bases and J lost 5; bases outside the gene matches: 4. For the CDR3, the DNA is TGTGCCAGCAGTGACCAGGGGGGTGATCAGCCCCAGCATTTT. Protein: CASSDQGGDQPQHF. The full variable domain, with the rest looked up from reference TRBV2 and TRBJ1-5, is EPEVTQTPSHQVTQMGQEVILRCVPISNHLYFYWYRQILGQKVEFLVSFYNNEISEKSEIFDDQFSVERPDGSNFTLKIRSTKLEDSAMYFCASSDQGGDQPQHFGDGTRLSIL.

This sequence joins TRBV28 and TRBJ2-3; D possibly corresponds to TRBD2 (6 bases). V was trimmed by 6 bases and J by 0 bases, leaving 16 bases between them. Germline CDR1 is MDHEN and CDR2 is SYDVKM. CDR3 length: 16 amino acids. The CDR3: CASRGVGAGSTDTQYF. CDR3 bases: TGTGCCAGCAGGGGAGTTGGAGCGGGTAGCACAGATACGCAGTATTTT.

The CDR3 DNA sequence: TGTGCCAGTAGTATGGTGGGAGGGGACTATGGCTACACCTTC. Translation: CASSMVGGDYGYTF. The V gene is TRBV19, the J gene TRBJ1-2; tentatively, D is TRBD1 (5 bases). The germline CDR1 and CDR2 sequences are LNHDA and SQIVND (reference sequence). The CDR3 runs to 14 residues. V was pared by 3 bases and J by 3 bases, with 11 bases between.

V and J are TRBV13 and TRBJ1-1, with D uncertain. The ends were cut back, 5 bases at V and 3 bases at J, with 13 bases in the middle. Germline V gene data show CDR1 as PRHDT and CDR2 as FYEKMQ (reference sequence). CDR3 length equals 14 residues. The CDR3 bases are TGTGCCAGCAGCCCCGGGATGGGGTACACTGAAGCTTTCTTT. This gives the protein CASSPGMGYTEAFF.

CDR3: CASSLSQGLSSYEQYF. The CDR3 DNA follows: TGCGCCAGCAGCTTAAGTCAGGGTTTAAGCTCCTACGAGCAGTACTTC. The chain employs TRBV5-1 and TRBJ2-7; D is possibly TRBD1 (5 bases). Per germline, CDR1 SGHRS and CDR2 YFSETQ. V shed 2 bases and J shed 0 bases, with 15 bases lying between them. The CDR3 runs to 16 residues.

V usage is TRBV9 and J usage is TRBJ2-5, with D perhaps matching TRBD2 (5 bases). Between the trimmed V and J ends, which lost 6 bases and 2 bases, there was a span of 17 bases. Germline CDR1 is SGDLS and CDR2 is YYNGEE. The CDR3 spans 15 residues. The CDR3 region is CASNLEGSGQETQYF. In DNA form, the CDR3 reads TGTGCCAGCAACCTGGAAGGGAGTGGGCAAGAGACCCAGTACTTC.

This sequence joins TRBV5-1 and TRBJ1-3, with D possibly TRBD1 on 6 matching bases. The CDR3 is 15 residues long. Germline-derived CDR1 and CDR2 are SGHRS and YFSETQ. The V end was cut by 5 bases, the J end by 3 bases, with 15 bases between. The CDR3 protein is CASRQTGIHGNTIYF. DNA for the CDR3: TGCGCCAGCAGGCAAACAGGGATACATGGAAACACCATATATTTT.

The chain is built from TRBV14 and TRBJ2-2; perhaps TRBD1 as D (6 bases). CDR1 and CDR2 (germline): SGHDN, FVKESK. This CDR3 contains 16 residues. Trimming stripped 0 bases from V and 6 bases from J, with 14 bases between. The CDR3: CASSQDPSGVAGELFF. The CDR3, as DNA: TGTGCCAGCAGCCAAGATCCGTCAGGGGTGGCCGGGGAGCTGTTTTTT.

The chain joins TRBV5-1 to TRBJ2-1, with 12 positions matching TRBD2. This CDR3 is built from 17 residues. V lost 4 bases to trimming and J lost 8 bases; unmatched junction nucleotides: 13. Per germline, CDR1 SGHRS and CDR2 YFSETQ. The CDR3: CASSLAPLAGGPHEQFF. CDR3 bases: TGCGCCAGCAGCCTGGCCCCCCTAGCGGGAGGGCCCCATGAGCAGTTCTTC.

This chain joins TRBV6-5 and TRBJ1-2, with 9 bases fitting TRBD1. CDR3 size: 15 residues. Germline lookup yields CDR1 MNHEY and CDR2 SVGAGI. J gave up 5 bases and V 6 bases, and 10 bases lay outside the gene matches. The CDR3 spells CASRTTGTGPYGYTF. The CDR3 DNA follows: TGTGCCAGCAGGACAACCGGGACAGGGCCGTATGGCTACACCTTC.

This clone was recorded only once. V usage is TRBV27 and J usage is TRBJ2-5; 11 bases map to TRBD2. Germline V gene sequence: CDR1 MNHEY, CDR2 SMNVEV (reference sequence). V lost 5 bases and J lost 4; bases outside the gene matches: 9. The CDR3 runs to 16 residues. The DNA of the CDR3 is TGTGCCAGCAGTGGTTTAGCGGGAGGGCCGGGAGAGACCCAGTACTTC. Amino acid sequence: CASSGLAGGPGETQYF.